The T cell receptor beta chain described here comes from a study of beta chain features in type 1 diabetes. Study at large: Across the samples, more than 85 million sorted cells were examined in total.

This clone was picked up a small number of times. As yet, its antigen is unknown. Investigators reverse transcribed all isolated RNA, so they sequenced expressed TCRB transcripts. TCRdb keeps only in-frame clones here, not all; method: immunoSEQ multiplex PCR. The profile shows some 640,000 clones, around an eighth of them singletons. General study findings and limits: In the patient group, naive, central memory and Treg TCRB repertoires seemed more alike than in the healthy donor group. Among patients with Type 1 diabetes, TCRB CDR3s were moderately but significantly shorter in every one of the four CD4+ subsets.

Source material: naive CD4+ T cells from blood. The sequence came from a man aged 18 to 29 with type 1 diabetes.

The CDR3 DNA follows: TGTGCCAGTACCCCGGGACAGGGAGGCTACACCTTC. It specifies CASTPGQGGYTF. The genes are TRBV19 and TRBJ1-2; TRBD1 matches 9 bases. The CDR3 totals 12 residues. The V gene end was trimmed by 7 bases and the J gene end by 8 bases; junction bases not matched to a gene: 5. The germline V gene encodes CDR1 LNHDA and CDR2 SQIVND (reference sequence).